This T cell receptor beta chain was sequenced in a study of cytomegalovirus exposure and HLA in healthy donors. Study-level results: Testing in vitro showed a few CMV-associated chains specific for CMV antigens. Researchers catalogued over 150 TCR beta chains as cytomegalovirus-associated.

Concerning this clone: Its antigen is unknown.

Some clones are missing from TCRdb's copy, which holds only in-frame ones; the method was immunoSEQ multiplex PCR. The sample shows 100,000 to 150,000 clones, about 96% of them seen only once. The CDR3 loop spans 16 amino acids. Germline CDR1 MDHEN, CDR2 SYDVKM. The V segment lost 8 bases and the J segment 3 bases; nucleotides outside the gene matches: 10. This receptor was identified in a man younger than 35 in good health and CMV-seronegative. Sequencing was done on a sample of PBMCs. The chain uses TRBV28 and TRBJ2-7; 13 bases are a match to TRBD2. CDR3 sequence (DNA): TGTGCCAGCGGACCGCGGACTAGCGGGAGAGGCTACGAGCAGTACTTC. Translation gives CASGPRTSGRGYEQYF.